This T cell receptor (beta chain) comes out of a study of blood T cell repertoires in COVID-19. Germline assignment: CDR1 MNHNY and CDR2 SVGAGI (reference sequence). Unmatched junction bases numbered 10, after V lost 6 bases and J lost 5 bases. This CDR3 has 15 residues. Authors' data handling: Using reference gene primer amplification, nucleated cell counts were estimated. Sequenced by immunoSEQ multiplex PCR; TCRdb stores in-frame clones only, minus some. The V and J calls and clone size were taken over from that table, and D and trimming were inferred from the DNA. Here the sample spans about 180,000 clones, 65% to 90% being singletons.

Sequenced sample: peripheral blood. The receptor's source is a human donor in a cohort sampled during active COVID-19. The V and J genes are TRBV6-6 and TRBJ2-5; 9 positions match TRBD1. The CDR3 DNA follows: TGTGCCAGCAGAAAGACCGGGACAGGGCCCGAGACCCAGTACTTC. Translating gives CASRKTGTGPETQYF.